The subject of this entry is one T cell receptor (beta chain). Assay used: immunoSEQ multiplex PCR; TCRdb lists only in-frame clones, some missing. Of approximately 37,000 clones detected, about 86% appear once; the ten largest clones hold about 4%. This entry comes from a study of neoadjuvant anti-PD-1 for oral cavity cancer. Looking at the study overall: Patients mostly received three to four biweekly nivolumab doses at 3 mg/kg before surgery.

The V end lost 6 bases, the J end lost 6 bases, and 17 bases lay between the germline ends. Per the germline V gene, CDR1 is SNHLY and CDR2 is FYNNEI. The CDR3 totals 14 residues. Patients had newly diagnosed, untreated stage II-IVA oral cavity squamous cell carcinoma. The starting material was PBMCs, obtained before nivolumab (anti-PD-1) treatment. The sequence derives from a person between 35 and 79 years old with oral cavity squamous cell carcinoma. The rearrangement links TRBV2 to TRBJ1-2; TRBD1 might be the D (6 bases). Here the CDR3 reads CASSPDWGANGYTF. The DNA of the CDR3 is TGTGCCAGCAGCCCTGACTGGGGGGCGAATGGCTACACCTTC.